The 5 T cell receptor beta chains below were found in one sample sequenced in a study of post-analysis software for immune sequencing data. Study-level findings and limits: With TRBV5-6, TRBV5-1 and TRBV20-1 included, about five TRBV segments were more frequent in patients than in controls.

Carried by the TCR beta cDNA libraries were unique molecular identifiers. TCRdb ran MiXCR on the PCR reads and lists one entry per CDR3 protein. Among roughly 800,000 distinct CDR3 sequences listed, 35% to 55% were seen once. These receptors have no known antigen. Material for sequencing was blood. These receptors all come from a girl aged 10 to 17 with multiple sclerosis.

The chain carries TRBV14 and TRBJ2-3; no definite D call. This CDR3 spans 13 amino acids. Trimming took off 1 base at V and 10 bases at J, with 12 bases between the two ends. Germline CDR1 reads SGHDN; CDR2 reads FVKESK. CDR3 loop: CASSQVSPGPQYF. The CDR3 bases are TGTGCCAGCAGCCAAGTCTCCCCCGGACCGCAGTATTTT.

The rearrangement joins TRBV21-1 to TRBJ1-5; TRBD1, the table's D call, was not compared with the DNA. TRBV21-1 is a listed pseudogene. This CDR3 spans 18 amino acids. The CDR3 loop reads CASRPRERQAAGDQPQHF. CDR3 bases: TGTGCCAGCCGTCCGAGGGAGAGACAGGCCGCGGGGGATCAGCCCCAGCATTTT.

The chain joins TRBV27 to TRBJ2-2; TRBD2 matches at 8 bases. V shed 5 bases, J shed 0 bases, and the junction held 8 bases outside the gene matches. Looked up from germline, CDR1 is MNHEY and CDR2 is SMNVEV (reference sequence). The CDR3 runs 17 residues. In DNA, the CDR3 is TGTGCCAGCAGTCGCGGGGGGATCTTCGCGAACACCGGGGAGCTGTTTTTT. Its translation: CASSRGGIFANTGELFF.

The CDR3 region has the DNA TGTGCCAGCAGCCCGCGACTAGGGCAAGAGACCCAGTTCTTC. Its protein product is CASSPRLGQETQFF. This sequence joins TRBV7-6 and TRBJ2-5; TRBD2 is a possible D gene (6 bases). The J call may be mistaken, given a closer DNA end match to TRBJ2-1. CDR3 size: 14 residues. Germline V CDR1 and CDR2: SGHVS, FNYEAQ.

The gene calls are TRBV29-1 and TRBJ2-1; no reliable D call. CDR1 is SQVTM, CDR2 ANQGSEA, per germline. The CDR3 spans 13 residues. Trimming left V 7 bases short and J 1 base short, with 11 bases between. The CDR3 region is CSAAVGSYNEQFF. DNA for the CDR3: TGCAGCGCCGCGGTCGGGTCCTACAATGAGCAGTTCTTC.